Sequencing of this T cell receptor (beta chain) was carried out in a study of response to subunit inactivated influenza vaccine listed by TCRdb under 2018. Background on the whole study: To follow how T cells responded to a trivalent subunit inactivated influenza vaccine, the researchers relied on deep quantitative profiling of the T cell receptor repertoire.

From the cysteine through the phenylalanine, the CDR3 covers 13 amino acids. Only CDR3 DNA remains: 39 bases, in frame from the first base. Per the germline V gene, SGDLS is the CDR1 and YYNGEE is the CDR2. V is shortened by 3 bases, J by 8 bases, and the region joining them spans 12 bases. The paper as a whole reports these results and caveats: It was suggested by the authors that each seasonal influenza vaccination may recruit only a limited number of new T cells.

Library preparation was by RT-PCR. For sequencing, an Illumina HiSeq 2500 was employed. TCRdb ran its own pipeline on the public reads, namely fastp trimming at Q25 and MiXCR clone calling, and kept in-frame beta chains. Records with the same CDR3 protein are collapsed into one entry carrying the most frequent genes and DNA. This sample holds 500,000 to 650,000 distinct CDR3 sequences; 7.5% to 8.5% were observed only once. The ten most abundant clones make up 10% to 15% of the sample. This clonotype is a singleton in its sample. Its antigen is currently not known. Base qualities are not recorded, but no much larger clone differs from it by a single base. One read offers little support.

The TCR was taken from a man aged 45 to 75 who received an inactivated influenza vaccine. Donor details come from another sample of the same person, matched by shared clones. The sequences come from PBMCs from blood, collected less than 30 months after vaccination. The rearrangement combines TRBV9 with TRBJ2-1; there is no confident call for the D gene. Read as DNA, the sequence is TGTGCCAGCAGCGGCAGCAATGAGTATGAGCAGTTCTTC. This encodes CASSGSNEYEQFF.